The 24 T cell receptor beta chains given below trace back to one sample, sequenced in a study of T cell responses to AZD1222 COVID-19 vaccine. Clones were read by immunoSEQ multiplex PCR, and TCRdb kept only the in-frame ones, dropping some. This table holds about 140,000 clones, under 95% found once. The sample in question was peripheral blood, obtained on day 0 of AZD1222 vaccination. The receptors originated from an adult in good health.

V is TRBV9 and J is TRBJ2-2, with D unclear. Germline V gene lookup returns CDR1 SGDLS and CDR2 YYNGEE. Trimming removed 4 bases at V and 6 bases at J, with 7 bases between. This CDR3 is 12 amino acids long. CDR3 bases: TGTGCCAGCAGCATCCCTCCCGGGGAGCTGTTTTTT. Translating gives CASSIPPGELFF. Supplemented by reference TRBV9 and TRBJ2-2, the full variable domain reads DSGVTQTPKHLITATGQRVTLRCSPRSGDLSVYWYQQSLDQGLQFLIQYYNGEERAKGNILERFSAQQFPDLHSELNLSSLELGDSALYFCASSIPPGELFFGEGSRLTVL.

J is TRBJ1-2 and V is TRBV28; 7 positions match TRBD1. CDR1 is MDHEN, CDR2 SYDVKM, per germline. The V segment lost 8 bases and the J segment 6 bases; nucleotides outside the gene matches: 9. The CDR3 totals 13 residues. The CDR3 loop is CASYGTAEHGYTF. The CDR3 DNA is TGTGCCAGCTATGGGACAGCCGAACATGGCTACACCTTC.

The chain employs TRBV4-3 and TRBJ1-4; D gene uncertain. This CDR3 contains 15 residues. In germline, CDR1 is LGHNA, CDR2 YSLEER. V was cut by 1 base and J by 7 bases, with 13 bases left in between. This CDR3 is CASSQGAPRSEKLFF. The DNA of the CDR3 is TGCGCCAGCAGCCAAGGGGCGCCGAGGAGTGAAAAACTGTTTTTT.

The genes are TRBV30 and TRBJ2-1; 10 positions agree with TRBD2. CDR3 length equals 15 residues. J lost 2 bases, V lost 2 bases, and 3 bases had no gene match. CDR1 and CDR2 (germline): GTSNPN, SVGIG (reference sequence). Here the CDR3 reads CAWSLLAGTYNEQFF. The CDR3 DNA reads as TGTGCCTGGAGTTTACTAGCGGGAACCTACAATGAGCAGTTCTTC. The whole variable domain, remainder taken from reference TRBV30 and TRBJ2-1, is SQTIHQWPATLVQPVGSPLSLECTVEGTSNPNLYWYRQAAGRGLQLLFYSVGIGQISSEVPQNLSASRPQDRQFILSSKKLLLSDSGFYLCAWSLLAGTYNEQFFGPGTRLTVL.

This sequence joins TRBV2 and TRBJ1-2, with TRBD1 as a possible D gene (6 bases). The germline gives CDR1 SNHLY, CDR2 FYNNEI. The CDR3 has 12 residues. V lost 8 bases to trimming and J lost 4 bases, with 11 bases between them. DNA of the CDR3: TGTGCCAGCTCCCAGGGGTTCTATGGCTACACCTTC. It codes for CASSQGFYGYTF.

The rearrangement uses TRBV11-2 and TRBJ1-6; TRBD1 aligns across 10 bases. V trimming: 3 bases; J trimming: 1 base; junction bases outside the gene matches: 9. The CDR3 consists of 19 residues. Per germline, CDR1 SGHAT and CDR2 FQNNGV. The CDR3 is CASSFHGTGEGSYNSPLHF. The CDR3 coding sequence is TGTGCCAGCAGCTTCCATGGGACAGGGGAGGGGTCCTATAATTCACCCCTCCACTTT.

V usage is TRBV24-1 and J usage is TRBJ2-1, with 13 bases matching TRBD2. V lost 3 bases, J lost 1 base, and 14 bases stayed unmatched. Germline assignment: CDR1 KGHDR and CDR2 SFDVKD. There are 21 residues in the CDR3. CDR3 bases: TGTGCCACCAGTGATCTGAGGGCAGGTGGGACTAGCGGGATGTCCTACAATGAGCAGTTCTTC. Translating gives CATSDLRAGGTSGMSYNEQFF.

This clone is deemed medium-sized. The chain couples TRBV6-2 or TRBV6-3 to TRBJ2-1; TRBD2 agrees at 12 bases. The CDR3 totals 15 residues. With V trimmed by 6 bases and J by 8 bases, 8 bases remained unmatched. Germline V gene sequence: CDR1 MNHEY, CDR2 SVGEGT. CDR3 region: CASSTTSGGFDEQFF. The CDR3 region has the DNA TGTGCCAGCAGCACTACTAGCGGGGGGTTTGATGAGCAGTTCTTC.

V is TRBV5-8 and J is TRBJ2-1, with unresolved D. Germline values: CDR1 SGHTS, CDR2 YDEGEE. This CDR3 contains 16 residues. Between the trimmed V and J ends, which lost 1 base and 4 bases, there was a span of 15 bases. CDR3 residues: CASSLHGLVGYNEQFF. In DNA, the CDR3 is TGTGCCAGCAGCTTGCATGGGCTAGTGGGGTACAATGAGCAGTTCTTC.

This chain links TRBV18 with TRBJ2-7; 8 nucleotides agree with TRBD1. Unmatched junction bases numbered 8, after V lost 0 bases and J lost 7 bases. Germline-derived CDR1 and CDR2 are KGHSH and LQKENI. The CDR3 runs 15 residues. As DNA, the CDR3 is TGTGCCAGCTCACCACCGTCCCAGGGGGCGGGTGAGCAGTACTTC. Residues: CASSPPSQGAGEQYF.

The chain couples TRBV6-6 to TRBJ1-1; D is undetermined. This CDR3 spans 13 amino acids. The V gene's germline CDR1 is MNHNY and CDR2 SVGAGI (reference sequence). The V gene lost 3 bases and the J gene lost 1 base, with 6 bases spanning the gap. CDR3 sequence (DNA): TGTGCCAGCAGTTATCAGGAGAACACTGAAGCTTTCTTT. Its translation: CASSYQENTEAFF.

The rearrangement uses TRBV18 and TRBJ2-2, with D tentatively TRBD1 or TRBD2 (5 bases each). Per the germline V gene, CDR1 is KGHSH and CDR2 is LQKENI. The CDR3 is 13 amino acids. Trimming stripped 8 bases from V and 6 bases from J, with 13 bases between. In DNA form, the CDR3 reads TGTGCCAGCACGGGACCTATATCCGGGGAGCTGTTTTTT. Protein: CASTGPISGELFF.

This chain links TRBV6-5 with TRBJ1-6, with 10 bases matching TRBD1. V gave up 9 bases and J gave up 6 bases; unmatched junction bases: 5. This CDR3 has 14 amino acids. The V gene's germline CDR1 is MNHEY and CDR2 SVGAGI. Written as DNA, the CDR3 is TGTGCCAGTGATAGGGACAGGGGTAATTCACCCCTCCACTTT. Protein: CASDRDRGNSPLHF.

The chain recombines TRBV6-5 with TRBJ2-7, with unresolved D. This CDR3 comprises 14 residues. V was cut by 8 bases and J by 0 bases, with 14 bases left in between. Germline V gene lookup returns CDR1 MNHEY and CDR2 SVGAGI. CDR3 residues: CASGQLGTSYEQYF. The CDR3 bases are TGTGCCAGCGGGCAACTGGGCACCTCCTACGAGCAGTACTTC.

The J gene is TRBJ1-1, the V gene TRBV7-9, with 8 bases lining up with TRBD1. After removal of 4 bases from V and 4 bases from J, the junction contained 5 bases not matched to a gene. CDR1 SEHNR and CDR2 FQNEAQ come from the germline V gene (reference sequence). This CDR3 comprises 14 residues. The CDR3 spells CASSSYRGGTEAFF. CDR3 nucleotides: TGTGCCAGCAGCTCGTACAGGGGGGGCACTGAAGCTTTCTTT.

J is TRBJ2-3 and V is TRBV27; D is ambiguous. V was clipped by 2 bases and J by 3 bases, with 6 bases between them. The CDR3 runs 13 residues. The V gene's germline CDR1 is MNHEY and CDR2 SMNVEV (reference sequence). CDR3 in amino acids: CASSLIPTDTQYF. CDR3 in DNA: TGTGCCAGCAGTTTAATCCCAACAGATACGCAGTATTTT.

This clone was found once. The rearrangement links TRBV6-5 to TRBJ2-7; D may be TRBD1 (5 bases). Trimming took 6 bases from V and 2 from J, leaving 14 bases between them. The germline gives CDR1 MNHEY, CDR2 SVGAGI. This CDR3 region has 14 residues. CDR3 coding DNA: TGTGCCAGCAGAATCGACAGACCCCCCTACGAGCAGTACTTC. The encoded protein is CASRIDRPPYEQYF.

This chain links TRBV2 with TRBJ2-1; D is unclear. Germline V lookup: CDR1 SNHLY, CDR2 FYNNEI. This CDR3 is built from 13 residues. V lost 4 bases, J lost 5 bases, and 9 bases lay in between. This chain's CDR3 is CASSAEQDNEQFF. The DNA of the CDR3 is TGTGCCAGCAGTGCTGAACAAGACAATGAGCAGTTCTTC.

This clone was recorded a few times. This rearrangement joins TRBV11-3 to TRBJ1-1; D unresolved. This CDR3 spans 15 amino acids. Germline CDR1 SGHNT, CDR2 YENEEA. V dropped 1 base and J dropped 1 base, with 10 bases sitting between them. CDR3 DNA sequence: TGTGCCAGCAGCTTAGGTGGGCAGGAGAACACTGAAGCTTTCTTT. Translated, it gives CASSLGGQENTEAFF.

This rearrangement joins TRBV2 to TRBJ2-1; 10 positions match TRBD2. The germline V gene encodes CDR1 SNHLY and CDR2 FYNNEI. This CDR3 has 14 amino acids. The junction had 8 bases not matched to a gene; V was cut back by 6 bases and J by 9 bases. The CDR3 sequence: CASREKREGLEQFF. Here the CDR3 DNA reads TGTGCCAGCAGGGAGAAGCGGGAGGGCCTTGAGCAGTTCTTC.

The V gene is TRBV19, the J gene TRBJ1-5; TRBD1 matches 8 bases. The CDR3 runs to 15 residues. J lost 4 bases, V lost 1 base, and 3 bases had no gene match. Germline-derived CDR1 and CDR2 are LNHDA and SQIVND (reference sequence). CDR3 amino acids: CASSIADRANQPQHF. The CDR3 DNA reads as TGTGCCAGTAGTATAGCGGACAGGGCGAATCAGCCCCAGCATTTT.

V gene TRBV24-1 combines with J gene TRBJ1-2, with D unclear. Germline CDR1 is KGHDR and CDR2 is SFDVKD. Trimming removed 7 bases at V and 2 bases at J, with 7 bases between. The CDR3 spans 12 residues. CDR3 protein: CATSASNYGYTF. DNA for the CDR3: TGTGCCACCAGCGCCAGCAACTATGGCTACACCTTC.

The chain joins TRBV7-3 to TRBJ1-6; 10 nucleotides align to TRBD1. The CDR3 loop spans 15 amino acids. Germline lookup yields CDR1 SGHTA and CDR2 FQGTGA. The trim removed 3 bases at V and 7 bases at J, leaving 3 bases unmatched. DNA of the CDR3: TGTGCCAGCAGCTTTTCGGGACAGGGGAATTCACCCCTCCACTTT. Translated: CASSFSGQGNSPLHF.

This clone was observed a single time. Other DNA sequences in this specimen translate into the identical CDR3. The rearrangement uses TRBV28 and TRBJ1-5, with D uncertain. The CDR3 runs 13 residues. The germline V gene encodes CDR1 MDHEN and CDR2 SYDVKM. Trimming stripped 2 bases from V and 0 bases from J, with 2 bases between. The DNA for the CDR3 is TGTGCCAGCAGTTTAAATAGCAATCAGCCCCAGCATTTT. Its protein product is CASSLNSNQPQHF.